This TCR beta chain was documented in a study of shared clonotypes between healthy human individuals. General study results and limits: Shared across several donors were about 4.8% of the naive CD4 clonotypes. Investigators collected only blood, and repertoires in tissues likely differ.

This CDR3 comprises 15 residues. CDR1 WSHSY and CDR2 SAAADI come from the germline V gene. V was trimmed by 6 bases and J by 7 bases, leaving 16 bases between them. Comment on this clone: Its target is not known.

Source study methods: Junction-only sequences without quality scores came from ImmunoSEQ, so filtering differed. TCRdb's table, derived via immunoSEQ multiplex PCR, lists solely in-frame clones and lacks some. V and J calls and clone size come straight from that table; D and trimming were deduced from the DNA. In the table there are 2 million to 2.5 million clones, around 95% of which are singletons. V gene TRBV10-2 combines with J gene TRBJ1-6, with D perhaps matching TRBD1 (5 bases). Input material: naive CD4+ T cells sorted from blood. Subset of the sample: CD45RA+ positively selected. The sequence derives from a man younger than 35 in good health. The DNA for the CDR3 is TGCGCCAGCAGCCCCGAGACGGGGGTCAATTCACCCCTCCACTTT. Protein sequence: CASSPETGVNSPLHF.